These T cell receptor beta chains were read from a single sample in a study of shared clonotypes between healthy human individuals. Sequenced by immunoSEQ multiplex PCR; TCRdb stores in-frame clones only, minus some. The sample records 2 million to 3 million clones, 90% to 95% being singletons. What was sequenced was naive CD4+ T cells from PBMCs. These receptors were collected from a man between 18 and 35 years old in good health. Some clones in this sample may be carry-over from other donors' samples. Each CDR3 is given with its conserved first and last residue. The D gene is left open where the match is weak. Clone size is stated in some rows and not others, as once, few, many or a class when expanded.

j_call: TRBJ1-5; v_call: TRBV18; d_call: -; clone_size: -; cdr3_aa: CASSPRWGGVSNQPQHF; cdr3_nt: TGTGCCAGCTCACCACGTTGGGGAGGGGTAAGCAATCAGCCCCAGCATTTT
j_call: TRBJ1-6; v_call: TRBV25-1; d_call: -; clone_size: -; cdr3_aa: CASSEWEAGNSPLHF; cdr3_nt: TGTGCCAGCAGTGAATGGGAGGCGGGGAATTCACCCCTCCACTTT
j_call: TRBJ2-1; v_call: TRBV9; d_call: TRBD2; clone_size: -; cdr3_aa: CASSVVGGTSGYNEQFF; cdr3_nt: TGTGCCAGCAGCGTAGTTGGAGGGACTAGCGGGTACAATGAGCAGTTCTTC
j_call: TRBJ2-1; v_call: TRBV27; d_call: -; clone_size: -; cdr3_aa: CASSLFSKRWYNEQFF; cdr3_nt: TGTGCCAGCAGTTTATTTTCCAAGCGGTGGTACAATGAGCAGTTCTTC
j_call: TRBJ2-7; v_call: TRBV27; d_call: TRBD2; clone_size: -; cdr3_aa: CASSLRLAGRTYEQYF; cdr3_nt: TGTGCCAGCAGTTTACGTCTAGCGGGACGAACCTACGAGCAGTACTTC
j_call: TRBJ1-1; v_call: TRBV18; d_call: -; clone_size: few; cdr3_aa: CASSPKENTEAFF; cdr3_nt: TGTGCCAGCTCCCCCAAAGAGAACACTGAAGCTTTCTTT
j_call: TRBJ2-5; v_call: TRBV19; d_call: -; clone_size: -; cdr3_aa: CASSNQAGETQYF; cdr3_nt: TGTGCCAGTAGTAACCAAGCGGGAGAGACCCAGTACTTC
j_call: TRBJ2-1; v_call: TRBV9; d_call: TRBD2; clone_size: -; cdr3_aa: CASSWTSPQDEQFF; cdr3_nt: TGTGCCAGCAGTTGGACTAGCCCCCAGGATGAGCAGTTCTTC
j_call: TRBJ2-3; v_call: TRBV7-2; d_call: -; clone_size: -; cdr3_aa: CASSGSTLLPDTQYF; cdr3_nt: TGTGCCAGCAGCGGCAGTACCCTGTTGCCAGATACGCAGTATTTT
j_call: TRBJ2-5; v_call: TRBV4-1; d_call: TRBD2; clone_size: -; cdr3_aa: CASSQGRLAGETQYF; cdr3_nt: TGCGCCAGCAGCCAAGGGAGGCTAGCGGGAGAGACCCAGTACTTC
j_call: TRBJ2-5; v_call: TRBV5-4; d_call: TRBD1; clone_size: -; cdr3_aa: CASRPQGAHRETQYF; cdr3_nt: TGTGCCAGCAGGCCCCAGGGGGCGCATCGGGAGACCCAGTACTTC
j_call: TRBJ1-4; v_call: TRBV16; d_call: -; clone_size: -; cdr3_aa: CASSPTGLNEKLFF; cdr3_nt: TGTGCCAGCAGCCCGACGGGCCTTAATGAAAAACTGTTTTTT
j_call: TRBJ1-4; v_call: TRBV2; d_call: -; clone_size: -; cdr3_aa: CASSEWGRGGEKLFF; cdr3_nt: TGTGCCAGCAGTGAATGGGGCAGGGGTGGAGAAAAACTGTTTTTT
j_call: TRBJ2-5; v_call: TRBV5-1; d_call: TRBD2; clone_size: once; cdr3_aa: CASSLTSTSGSEETQYF; cdr3_nt: TGCGCCAGCAGCTTAACCTCGACTAGCGGGAGCGAAGAGACCCAGTACTTC
j_call: TRBJ1-1; v_call: TRBV9; d_call: -; clone_size: -; cdr3_aa: CASSVAGGAEAFF; cdr3_nt: TGTGCCAGCAGCGTAGCGGGGGGGGCTGAAGCTTTCTTT
j_call: TRBJ1-5; v_call: TRBV2; d_call: -; clone_size: few; cdr3_aa: CASSGAYEGQPQHF; cdr3_nt: TGTGCCAGCAGCGGGGCTTACGAGGGGCAGCCCCAGCATTTT
j_call: TRBJ2-1; v_call: TRBV18; d_call: -; clone_size: -; cdr3_aa: CASSPRGSDSNEQFF; cdr3_nt: TGTGCCAGCTCACCGAGGGGCTCCGACAGCAATGAGCAGTTCTTC
j_call: TRBJ1-5; v_call: TRBV10-3; d_call: TRBD1; clone_size: once; cdr3_aa: CAIRGQGLGQPQHF; cdr3_nt: TGTGCCATCAGGGGACAGGGGTTGGGTCAGCCCCAGCATTTT
j_call: TRBJ2-1; v_call: TRBV6-5; d_call: -; clone_size: once; cdr3_aa: CASSSTGYNEQFF; cdr3_nt: TGTGCCAGCAGCTCCACGGGCTACAATGAGCAGTTCTTC
j_call: TRBJ2-7; v_call: TRBV10-3; d_call: TRBD1; clone_size: -; cdr3_aa: CASRDRTYEQYF; cdr3_nt: TGTGCCAGCCGGGACAGGACTTACGAGCAGTACTTC
j_call: TRBJ1-2; v_call: TRBV25-1; d_call: -; clone_size: -; cdr3_aa: CASSADINNYGYTF; cdr3_nt: TGTGCCAGCAGTGCCGACATCAACAACTATGGCTACACCTTC
j_call: TRBJ1-3; v_call: TRBV18; d_call: -; clone_size: few; cdr3_aa: CASSPGQTGNTIYF; cdr3_nt: TGTGCCAGCTCACCCGGACAGACTGGAAACACCATATATTTT
j_call: TRBJ1-2; v_call: TRBV18; d_call: -; clone_size: -; cdr3_aa: CASSAVSGGYTF; cdr3_nt: TGTGCCAGCTCCGCGGTTAGTGGTGGCTACACCTTC
j_call: TRBJ2-7; v_call: TRBV7-3; d_call: TRBD2; clone_size: -; cdr3_aa: CASSLTPGGVYEQYF; cdr3_nt: TGTGCCAGCAGCTTAACGCCCGGGGGGGTGTACGAGCAGTACTTC
j_call: TRBJ2-3; v_call: TRBV6-1; d_call: -; clone_size: -; cdr3_aa: CASRTHQGDTQYF; cdr3_nt: TGTGCCAGCAGGACCCATCAGGGAGATACGCAGTATTTT
j_call: TRBJ2-1; v_call: TRBV5-4; d_call: TRBD2; clone_size: -; cdr3_aa: CASSRSTSGSYNEQFF; cdr3_nt: TGTGCCAGCAGCCGAAGCACTAGCGGCTCCTACAATGAGCAGTTCTTC
j_call: TRBJ2-3; v_call: TRBV5-1; d_call: TRBD1; clone_size: -; cdr3_aa: CASSYGPGRGITDTQYF; cdr3_nt: TGCGCCAGCAGCTATGGTCCAGGCAGGGGGATCACAGATACGCAGTATTTT
j_call: TRBJ1-1; v_call: TRBV19; d_call: -; clone_size: -; cdr3_aa: CASRTKGSEAFF; cdr3_nt: TGTGCCAGTAGAACAAAAGGCAGTGAAGCTTTCTTT
j_call: TRBJ2-7; v_call: TRBV5-4; d_call: -; clone_size: -; cdr3_aa: CASSWAQGRTSFEQYF; cdr3_nt: TGTGCCAGCAGCTGGGCCCAGGGACGGACATCATTCGAGCAGTACTTC
j_call: TRBJ1-2; v_call: TRBV11-2; d_call: -; clone_size: -; cdr3_aa: CASSSGGRGGRAVNYGYTF; cdr3_nt: TGTGCCAGCAGCTCCGGGGGACGGGGAGGGAGGGCCGTTAACTATGGCTACACCTTC
j_call: TRBJ2-7; v_call: TRBV5-1; d_call: TRBD1; clone_size: -; cdr3_aa: CASSTGTGGVEQYF; cdr3_nt: TGCGCCAGCAGCACGGGGACAGGGGGAGTCGAGCAGTACTTC
j_call: TRBJ2-7; v_call: TRBV5-1; d_call: TRBD1; clone_size: once; cdr3_aa: CASSLGQGGKGEQYF; cdr3_nt: TGCGCCAGCAGCTTGGGACAGGGGGGAAAGGGCGAGCAGTACTTC
j_call: TRBJ2-1; v_call: TRBV7-9; d_call: TRBD2; clone_size: -; cdr3_aa: CAFGGNEQFF; cdr3_nt: TGTGCATTCGGGGGGAATGAGCAGTTCTTC
j_call: TRBJ2-7; v_call: TRBV28; d_call: TRBD2; clone_size: once; cdr3_aa: CASRTQETSGIYEQYF; cdr3_nt: TGTGCCAGCAGAACACAAGAAACTAGCGGGATCTACGAGCAGTACTTC
j_call: TRBJ2-7; v_call: TRBV18; d_call: TRBD2; clone_size: -; cdr3_aa: CASSPRDKGTSKSNEQYF; cdr3_nt: TGTGCCAGCTCACCACGGGACAAAGGGACTAGCAAGTCCAACGAGCAGTACTTC
j_call: TRBJ2-1; v_call: TRBV30; d_call: TRBD1; clone_size: -; cdr3_aa: CAWSGAGTGSYNEQFF; cdr3_nt: TGTGCCTGGAGTGGCGCCGGGACAGGCTCCTACAATGAGCAGTTCTTC
j_call: TRBJ2-6; v_call: TRBV7-8; d_call: -; clone_size: -; cdr3_aa: CASSLQGVSNVLTF; cdr3_nt: TGTGCCAGCAGCTTACAGGGTGTGTCCAACGTCCTGACTTTC
j_call: TRBJ1-4; v_call: TRBV7-2; d_call: -; clone_size: -; cdr3_aa: CASSLGATNEKLFF; cdr3_nt: TGTGCCAGCAGCTTAGGGGCAACTAATGAAAAACTGTTTTTT
j_call: TRBJ2-7; v_call: TRBV5-1; d_call: -; clone_size: -; cdr3_aa: CASSRGQGWYEQYF; cdr3_nt: TGCGCCAGCAGCCGGGGCCAGGGTTGGTACGAGCAGTACTTC
j_call: TRBJ1-3; v_call: TRBV28; d_call: -; clone_size: -; cdr3_aa: CASSRTGSGNTIYF; cdr3_nt: TGTGCCAGCAGTAGAACAGGGTCTGGAAACACCATATATTTT
j_call: TRBJ1-4; v_call: TRBV30; d_call: -; clone_size: few; cdr3_aa: CAWTVNEKLFF; cdr3_nt: TGTGCCTGGACAGTGAATGAAAAACTGTTTTTT
j_call: TRBJ1-1; v_call: TRBV20-1; d_call: -; clone_size: -; cdr3_aa: CSQKHTEAFF; cdr3_nt: TGCAGTCAGAAGCACACTGAAGCTTTCTTT
j_call: TRBJ1-5; v_call: TRBV28; d_call: -; clone_size: -; cdr3_aa: CATRGDGPHQPQHF; cdr3_nt: TGTGCCACCCGAGGGGACGGACCACATCAGCCCCAGCATTTT
j_call: TRBJ2-1; v_call: TRBV11-2; d_call: -; clone_size: -; cdr3_aa: CASSLLWGGGKYNEQFF; cdr3_nt: TGTGCCAGCAGCCTCCTCTGGGGGGGCGGGAAATACAATGAGCAGTTCTTC
j_call: TRBJ2-5; v_call: TRBV7-2; d_call: -; clone_size: -; cdr3_aa: CASSRGGWRETQYF; cdr3_nt: TGTGCCAGCAGCCGTGGTGGATGGAGGGAGACCCAGTACTTC
j_call: TRBJ2-4; v_call: TRBV19; d_call: -; clone_size: -; cdr3_aa: CASSIRGGQDAPAKNIQYF; cdr3_nt: TGTGCCAGTAGTATAAGGGGGGGACAGGACGCCCCAGCCAAAAACATTCAGTACTTC
j_call: TRBJ1-1; v_call: TRBV7-3; d_call: -; clone_size: -; cdr3_aa: CASSLLRQANTEAFF; cdr3_nt: TGTGCCAGCAGCTTACTCCGGCAGGCGAACACTGAAGCTTTCTTT
j_call: TRBJ2-1; v_call: TRBV5-5; d_call: TRBD2; clone_size: -; cdr3_aa: CASTPGGEGPIYEQFF; cdr3_nt: TGTGCCAGCACCCCCGGAGGGGAGGGCCCCATATATGAGCAGTTCTTC
j_call: TRBJ2-5; v_call: TRBV7-6; d_call: -; clone_size: -; cdr3_aa: CASSFYETQYF; cdr3_nt: TGTGCCAGCAGCTTTTACGAGACCCAGTACTTC
j_call: TRBJ1-2; v_call: TRBV29-1; d_call: -; clone_size: once; cdr3_aa: CSGAGGTSRGYTF; cdr3_nt: TGCAGCGGCGCGGGGGGAACATCTCGTGGCTACACCTTC
j_call: TRBJ2-5; v_call: TRBV27; d_call: -; clone_size: -; cdr3_aa: CASSLRLAGGETQYF; cdr3_nt: TGTGCCAGCAGTTTACGGCTAGCTGGTGGAGAGACCCAGTACTTC
j_call: TRBJ2-2; v_call: TRBV5-1; d_call: -; clone_size: -; cdr3_aa: CASSLVVAGELFF; cdr3_nt: TGCGCCAGCAGCTTGGTAGTCGCCGGGGAGCTGTTTTTT